This T cell receptor beta chain stems from a study of Ad26.COV2.S vaccination and SARS-CoV-2 variants (dated by TCRdb to the early 2020s). Background for the entire study: Vaccine-arm donors were drawn from COV1001, a multicentre, randomized, double-blind, placebo-controlled phase I-IIa trial of Ad26.COV2.S in healthy adults. Ad26.COV2.S was administered intramuscularly at 5 x 10^10 or 1 x 10^11 viral particles, either as a single shot or as two shots given 56 days apart. Investigators did not know the trial group allocation while performing experiments and assessing outcomes. The specificity and breadth of SARS-CoV-2-reactive T cell receptors after Ad26.COV2.S vaccination were assessed by TCRbeta repertoire sequencing. Trial participants were randomized into five groups of five, in which low-dose or high-dose Ad26.COV2.S was given once or twice, or placebo was given on both occasions. The TCR-sequenced set comprised approximately 32 samples: 19 Ad26.COV2.S vaccine recipients, 5 placebo recipients and 8 SARS-CoV-2 convalescent individuals.

The immunoSEQ Assay was the method used to sequence TCRbeta CDR3 regions. After extraction, genomic DNA underwent amplification by bias-controlled multiplex PCR, followed by high-throughput sequencing. Concerning the study's data processing: Collapsing and filtering of sequences were performed to quantify the absolute abundance of each unique TCRbeta CDR3 region. T cell fraction was estimated by normalization of TCRbeta template counts to usable DNA, with usable DNA being measured through amplification of reference genes present in all nucleated cells. Repertoire TCRs were annotated as SARS-CoV-2-specific by exact matching of V gene, CDR3 amino acid sequence and J gene to a known reactive TCR set. MIRA supplied the reference SARS-CoV-2 TCR set, which was filtered for enrichment in COVID-19-positive ImmuneCODE repertoires so that public or cross-reactive TCRs were removed. Using the MIRA antigens, annotated TCRs were further analysed by specific ORF or by position within an ORF. Breadth was defined as annotated unique rearrangements over total unique productive rearrangements; depth was the summed frequency of those rearrangements. Two-sided Wilcoxon rank-sum tests were used to compare TCR breadth between groups. TCRdb re-hosts the immuneACCESS table, in-frame sequences only. Its copies lack some clones; in the studies checked, an unresolved V gene accounts for under half of them, and the cause for the rest is not known. That table gives V, J and clone size, and the DNA gave D and trimming. The sample has roughly 510,000 clones on record, around nine tenths of them singletons. The ten largest clones add up to about 13% of the sample.

Points on this clone: This receptor's antigen is unknown. No quality values exist for individual bases; no much larger clone is one base distant.

In the paper's terms, the treatment or condition label means: about 20 received Ad26.COV2.S at low or high dose, single or two shots; several received placebo; per-sample allocation not given. For vaccine and placebo recipients, repertoires were sequenced using samples collected on day 63 after the first injection. Between 29 July and 7 August 2020, Cohort 1b enrolled 20 to 30 adults aged 18-55 years at one site in Boston, USA. Ad26.COV2.S was a replication-incompetent adenovirus type 26 vector expressing a prefusion-stabilized SARS-CoV-2 spike protein from the original Wuhan strain. The V and J ends are trimmed by 6 bases and 12 bases, leaving 18 bases between them. From the cysteine up to the phenylalanine, the CDR3 has a length of 14 residues. Kept here is only the CDR3 DNA, which spans 42 bases and is read in frame from base 1. According to the germline V gene, CDR1 reads SNHLY and CDR2 reads FYNNEI.

What the research found in general, with its limitations: The study was not powered for comparison of responses between vaccine doses or regimens. Comparable non-spike TCR breadth was observed between vaccine and placebo recipients, consistent with only spike being contained in the vaccine. The authors noted that total T cell responses may have been underestimated by the TCR breadth and depth analyses. Spike-specific TCR breadth was higher in Ad26.COV2.S recipients than in placebo recipients (P = 0.0014). Substantial breadth of spike-specific CD8+ and CD4+ T cell responses was reported after vaccination.

The receptor was isolated from a person aged 18-60 years who received the Ad26.COV2.S COVID-19 vaccine or a placebo. Sequenced material: peripheral blood, taken in a trial of Ad26.COV2.S vaccine versus placebo. In this chain, TRBV2 is recombined with TRBJ1-6; TRBD1 is a weak D gene call, 6 bases matching. The nucleotide sequence reads as follows: TGTGCCAGCAGCCTCCCCAGGGGCCGGGGACCCCTCCACTTT. Translated, this is CASSLPRGRGPLHF.